This T cell receptor (beta chain) was sequenced for a study of blood T cell repertoires in COVID-19. Turning to the study itself: COVID-19 samples from acute and convalescent phases originated in the United States, Italy and Spain. The analysed material was cDNA or gDNA that came from T cells, B-cell-depleted T cells, or PBMCs.

One Seattle source followed patients from active infection through their disease course. V lost 0 bases, J lost 3 bases, and 6 bases stayed unmatched. Germline V lookup: CDR1 SGHRS, CDR2 YFSETQ. The CDR3 extends over 15 amino acids. Using immunoSEQ multiplex PCR, the repertoire was profiled, and TCRdb retains in-frame clones only, with some absent. The table has approximately 96,000 clones, roughly 90% seen once. The chain couples TRBV5-1 to TRBJ2-7; 7 nucleotides agree with TRBD2. The sequenced sample was peripheral blood. This receptor was obtained from a human donor with COVID-19, enrolled during active disease. The donor label of this sample is uncertain. The CDR3 protein is CASSLEGGEGYEQYF. For the CDR3, the DNA is TGCGCCAGCAGCTTGGAAGGCGGGGAGGGCTACGAGCAGTACTTC.